The sequence of this T cell receptor beta chain was determined in a study of T cell repertoires in cytomegalovirus infection. Study-wide context: Signatures in public TCR beta sequences pointed to both CMV infection and matching HLA type. General study findings and limits: Dominant in the ex vivo response were TCR beta clonotypes restricted by HLA-C and specific for CMV.

Germline V gene sequence: CDR1 MDHEN, CDR2 SYDVKM. CDR3 size: 14 residues. The V end lost 8 bases, the J end lost 1 base, and 12 bases lay between the germline ends. This clonotype has more than one count but fewer than ten. Its specificity is not known. Via MiXCR, TCRdb re-called the reads, giving one row per CDR3 protein. The sample has 400,000 or so distinct CDR3 sequences, approximately 31% seen once. The TCR sequence derives from a human donor in good health (CMV status not recorded). Some clones in this sample may be carry-over from other donors' samples. This chain links TRBV28 with TRBJ1-5; D perhaps matches TRBD1 (5 bases). The material sequenced was PBMCs. CDR3 nucleotides: TGTGCCAGCGGTCTATGGGGGAGCAATCAGCCCCAGCATTTT. Translating it yields CASGLWGSNQPQHF. The variable domain in full, completed from reference TRBV28 and TRBJ1-5, reads DVKVTQSSRYLVKRTGEKVFLECVQDMDHENMFWYRQDPGLGLRLIYFSYDVKMKEKGDIPEGYSVSREKKERFSLILESASTNQTSMYLCASGLWGSNQPQHFGDGTRLSIL.